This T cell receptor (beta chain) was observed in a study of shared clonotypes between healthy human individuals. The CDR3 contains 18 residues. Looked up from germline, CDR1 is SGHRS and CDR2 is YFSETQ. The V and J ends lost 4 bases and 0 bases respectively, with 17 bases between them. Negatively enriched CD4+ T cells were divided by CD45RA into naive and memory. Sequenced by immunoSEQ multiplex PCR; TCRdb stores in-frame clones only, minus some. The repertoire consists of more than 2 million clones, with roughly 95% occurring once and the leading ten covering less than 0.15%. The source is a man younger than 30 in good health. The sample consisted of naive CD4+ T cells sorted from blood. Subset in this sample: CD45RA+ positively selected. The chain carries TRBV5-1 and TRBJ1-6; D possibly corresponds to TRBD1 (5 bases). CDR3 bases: TGCGCCAGCAGCCCCGAACCCTTTAGGGGCTCCTATAATTCACCCCTCCACTTT. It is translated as CASSPEPFRGSYNSPLHF.